This TCR beta chain was obtained from a study of T cell repertoires in cytomegalovirus infection. For the study at large: Public TCR beta signature analysis indicated the presence of both CMV infection and matching HLA type. The study, taken as a whole, reports: The ex vivo response showed dominance by HLA-C-restricted CMV-specific TCR beta clonotypes.

MiXCR, run by TCRdb on the reads, gives a single entry per CDR3 protein. The profile shows fewer than 900,000 distinct CDR3 sequences, under 35% of them singletons. This clonotype was detected many times. Its antigen remains unidentified. Germline CDR1 SGHTA, CDR2 FQGNSA. This CDR3 is built from 14 residues. V lost 7 bases and J lost 0, with 10 bases in between. The sequence came from a human donor in good health (CMV status not recorded). Some clones in this sample may be carry-over from other donors' samples. The chain carries TRBV7-2 and TRBJ2-1; the D is unclear. Sequenced material: cultured CD8+ T cells from PBMCs, taken from culture after CMV antigen stimulation. CDR3 in DNA: TGTGCCAGCACGCCAGAGGACTCCTACAATGAGCAGTTCTTC. It codes for CASTPEDSYNEQFF.